These T cell receptor beta chains were read from a single sample in a study of blood T cell repertoires in COVID-19. Sequencing used immunoSEQ multiplex PCR; TCRdb keeps in-frame clones, though not all of them. This sample has over 130,000 clones; about 82% occur once, and the top ten carry roughly 2.9%. Sequencing input: peripheral blood. The origin of the receptors is a man aged 45 to 65 with acute or convalescent COVID-19. Each CDR3 is given with its conserved first and last residue. A D gene is named only where the DNA matches it firmly. A clone size is listed for some rows: how often the clone was seen (once, few, many), or a class if it is expanded.

-	TRBV11-2	TRBJ1-4	TRBD1	CASSLGQGGEKLFF	TGTGCCAGCAGCTTAGGACAGGGGGGTGAAAAACTGTTTTTT
-	TRBV5-1	TRBJ2-1	-	CASSPEGWGEFEYEQFF	TGCGCCAGCAGCCCAGAGGGGTGGGGGGAGTTTGAATATGAGCAGTTCTTC
-	TRBV7-3	TRBJ2-7	TRBD1	CATYRGEQYF	TGTGCCACTTACAGGGGGGAGCAGTACTTC
-	TRBV2	TRBJ2-7	-	CASSDWGTFSYEQYF	TGTGCCAGCAGTGACTGGGGCACCTTCTCCTACGAGCAGTACTTC
-	TRBV6-5	TRBJ2-5	-	CASTPGTPQETQYF	TGTGCCAGCACCCCCGGGACACCCCAAGAGACCCAGTACTTC
-	TRBV5-4	TRBJ2-7	TRBD2	CASSLGLAGNYEQYF	TGTGCCAGCAGCTTAGGACTAGCGGGGAACTACGAGCAGTACTTC
-	TRBV6-5	TRBJ2-7	TRBD1	CASSYLPHRGYEQYF	TGTGCCAGCAGTTACCTACCCCACAGGGGGTACGAGCAGTACTTC
-	TRBV11-3	TRBJ1-1	TRBD1	CASSLAPGQGANTEAFF	TGTGCCAGCAGCTTAGCCCCGGGACAGGGGGCGAACACTGAAGCTTTCTTT
-	TRBV6-5	TRBJ1-3	TRBD1	CASSPTGDSGNTIYF	TGTGCCAGCAGCCCCACAGGGGACTCTGGAAACACCATATATTTT
-	TRBV15	TRBJ2-1	-	CATSRDFQNEQFF	TGTGCCACCAGCAGAGATTTCCAAAATGAGCAGTTCTTC
-	TRBV9	TRBJ2-7	TRBD2	CASSVGPSGATYEQYF	TGTGCCAGCAGCGTAGGTCCTAGCGGGGCCACCTACGAGCAGTACTTC
few	TRBV28	TRBJ1-5	TRBD1	CASSSGGSNQPQHF	TGTGCCAGCAGTTCAGGGGGAAGCAATCAGCCCCAGCATTTT
-	TRBV10-3	TRBJ1-5	TRBD1	CAISNGQGHSNQPQHF	TGTGCCATCAGTAACGGACAGGGCCATAGCAATCAGCCCCAGCATTTT
few	TRBV11-2	TRBJ1-2	-	CASSNSYGYTF	TGTGCCAGCAGCAACAGCTATGGCTACACCTTC
-	TRBV27	TRBJ2-7	TRBD1	CASATGETYEQYF	TGTGCCAGCGCGACAGGGGAGACTTACGAGCAGTACTTC
-	TRBV9	TRBJ1-6	-	CASSSGGGGVPHF	TGTGCCAGCAGCTCCGGTGGTGGGGGGGTTCCCCACTTT
-	TRBV7-9	TRBJ2-1	TRBD2	CASSLESSGGHYNEQFF	TGTGCCAGCAGCTTAGAGAGTAGCGGGGGCCACTACAATGAGCAGTTCTTC
-	TRBV6-5	TRBJ2-1	-	CASIAAHNEQFF	TGTGCCAGCATTGCGGCCCACAATGAGCAGTTCTTC
-	TRBV2	TRBJ2-7	-	CASSQSGFPPYEQYF	TGTGCCAGCAGTCAAAGCGGATTTCCACCCTACGAGCAGTACTTC
-	TRBV6-2/TRBV6-3	TRBJ2-7	-	CASSSGPREIHEQYF	TGTGCCAGCAGCTCCGGCCCGAGGGAAATCCACGAGCAGTACTTC
-	TRBV7-9	TRBJ2-4	-	CASSPSAGPLAKNIQYF	TGTGCCAGCAGCCCGTCAGCAGGGCCACTAGCCAAAAACATTCAGTACTTC
-	TRBV7-3	TRBJ2-2	-	CASSPTSINTGELFF	TGTGCCAGCAGCCCCACTAGCATTAACACCGGGGAGCTGTTTTTT
-	TRBV20-1	TRBJ2-1	-	CSALQGYEQFF	TGCAGTGCCCTCCAGGGCTATGAGCAGTTCTTC
-	TRBV6-5	TRBJ1-3	-	CASIPTGASGNTIYF	TGTGCCAGCATTCCGACAGGCGCCTCTGGAAACACCATATATTTT
-	TRBV5-1	TRBJ2-7	TRBD1	CASSFWDRGQEEQYF	TGCGCCAGCAGCTTCTGGGACAGGGGGCAAGAAGAGCAGTACTTC
-	TRBV5-1	TRBJ1-2	-	CASSFDRTGYTF	TGCGCCAGCAGCTTCGACAGAACTGGCTACACCTTC
-	TRBV27	TRBJ2-5	-	CASSWGLQETQYF	TGTGCCAGCAGCTGGGGCCTACAAGAGACCCAGTACTTC
-	TRBV28	TRBJ1-5	-	CASSYRSPNQPQHF	TGTGCCAGCAGCTATAGGAGCCCGAATCAGCCCCAGCATTTT
-	TRBV6-6	TRBJ1-1	-	CASSLSRVFEAFF	TGTGCCAGCAGTCTTTCCAGGGTTTTTGAAGCTTTCTTT
-	TRBV5-1	TRBJ1-2	TRBD1	CASSPTGGVYGYTF	TGCGCCAGCAGCCCGACAGGGGGCGTCTATGGCTACACCTTC
-	TRBV6-1	TRBJ1-2	-	CASSEARTANYGYTF	TGTGCCAGCAGTGAAGCGCGGACAGCTAACTATGGCTACACCTTC
-	TRBV6-2/TRBV6-3	TRBJ2-1	-	CASSPLGFAGHEQFF	TGTGCCAGCAGTCCCTTGGGTTTTGCGGGTCATGAGCAGTTCTTC
-	TRBV7-9	TRBJ1-2	-	CASSTDRNYGYTF	TGTGCCAGCAGCACCGACAGGAACTATGGCTACACCTTC
-	TRBV7-9	TRBJ1-1	-	CASSFSAETEAFF	TGTGCCAGCAGCTTCTCTGCCGAGACAGAAGCTTTCTTT
few	TRBV3-1/TRBV3-2	TRBJ1-1	-	CASITTGNTEAFF	TGTGCCAGTATTACAACAGGGAACACTGAAGCTTTCTTT